This TCR beta chain was sequenced for a study of blood T cells in healthy people across ages. General observations from the study: Per million T cells, TCR beta diversity dropped roughly linearly as age increased.

Then a second PCR, running roughly 7 to 11 cycles, was carried out with a sample-barcoded 5' primer and a J-beta primer mix. Carrying 12 random nucleotides, a template-switch adaptor labeled each individual cDNA molecule. TCRdb used MiXCR to reprocess the 5' RACE reads, holding one entry per CDR3 protein. The profile shows hundreds of thousands of distinct CDR3 sequences, around 20% of them singletons. This clonotype was seen only once. The antigen remains undetermined. Looked up from germline, CDR1 is SQVTM and CDR2 is ANQGSEA. CDR3 length: 11 residues. The chain is built from TRBV29-1 and TRBJ2-5; D not resolved. The better agreement between TRBJ2-1 and the DNA end casts doubt on the J call. This sequence was found in a man in his sixties or seventies in good health. Sequenced sample: blood. The CDR3 reads CSVEAGREQFF. DNA for the CDR3: TGCAGCGTTGAAGCAGGAAGGGAGCAGTTCTTC.